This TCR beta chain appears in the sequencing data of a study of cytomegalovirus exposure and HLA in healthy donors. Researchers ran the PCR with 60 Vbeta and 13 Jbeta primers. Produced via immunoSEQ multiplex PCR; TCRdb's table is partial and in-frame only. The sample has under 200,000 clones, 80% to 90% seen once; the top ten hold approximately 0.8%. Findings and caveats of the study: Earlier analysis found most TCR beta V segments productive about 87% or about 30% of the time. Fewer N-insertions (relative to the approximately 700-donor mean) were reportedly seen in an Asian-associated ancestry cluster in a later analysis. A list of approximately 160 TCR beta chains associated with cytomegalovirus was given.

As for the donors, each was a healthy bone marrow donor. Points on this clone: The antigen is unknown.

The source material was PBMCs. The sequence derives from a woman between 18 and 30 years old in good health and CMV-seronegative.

CDR3 region: CAWSSNRGNIQYF. The CDR3 DNA reads TGTGCCTGGAGTTCAAACAGGGGGAACATTCAGTACTTC. The chain is built from TRBV30 and TRBJ2-4; 8 bases match TRBD1. This CDR3 spans 13 amino acids. Losses at the gene ends were 2 bases for V and 7 bases for J; bases not matched to a gene: 4. Germline V lookup: CDR1 GTSNPN, CDR2 SVGIG (reference sequence). The variable domain in full, completed from reference TRBV30 and TRBJ2-4, reads SQTIHQWPATLVQPVGSPLSLECTVEGTSNPNLYWYRQAAGRGLQLLFYSVGIGQISSEVPQNLSASRPQDRQFILSSKKLLLSDSGFYLCAWSSNRGNIQYFGAGTRLSVL.